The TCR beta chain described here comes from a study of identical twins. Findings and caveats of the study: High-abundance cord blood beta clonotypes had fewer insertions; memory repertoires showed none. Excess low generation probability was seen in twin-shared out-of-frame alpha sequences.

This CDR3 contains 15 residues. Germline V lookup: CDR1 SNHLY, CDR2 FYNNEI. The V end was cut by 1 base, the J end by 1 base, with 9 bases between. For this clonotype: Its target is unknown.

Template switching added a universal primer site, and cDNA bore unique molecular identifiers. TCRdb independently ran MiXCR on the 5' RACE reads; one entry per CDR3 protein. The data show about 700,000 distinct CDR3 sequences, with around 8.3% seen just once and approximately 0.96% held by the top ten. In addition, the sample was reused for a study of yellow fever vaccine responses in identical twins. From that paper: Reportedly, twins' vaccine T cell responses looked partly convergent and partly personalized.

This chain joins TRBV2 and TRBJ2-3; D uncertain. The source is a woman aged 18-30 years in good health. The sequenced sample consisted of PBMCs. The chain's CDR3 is CASSEGRGGTDTQYF. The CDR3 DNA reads TGTGCCAGCAGTGAAGGTCGAGGAGGCACAGATACGCAGTATTTT.